This T cell receptor (beta chain) was profiled in a study of T cell responses to AZD1222 COVID-19 vaccine. General observations from the study: The study found Spike-specific TCR breadth and depth rose after two AZD1222 doses.

The assay was immunoSEQ multiplex PCR, and TCRdb's table has in-frame clones only and misses some. This sample carries approximately 100,000 clones, approximately 87% of them seen once, and the ten largest clones take over 3%. Turning to this clone: Its antigen is still unknown.

Germline V gene sequence: CDR1 MNHEY, CDR2 SVGAGI. This CDR3 has 15 residues. V lost 4 bases and J lost 0; bases outside the gene matches: 2. The chain joins TRBV6-5 to TRBJ1-3, with 8 bases aligning to TRBD1. The receptor comes from an adult in good health. This material consisted of peripheral blood, taken on day 0 of AZD1222 vaccination. The CDR3 DNA reads as TGTGCCAGCAGTTGGGACAGGAACTCTGGAAACACCATATATTTT. Translated, it gives CASSWDRNSGNTIYF.